This T cell receptor (beta chain) was found in a study of T-cell reconstitution after alpha-beta-depleted transplantation in children. In this sample, this clonotype turned up many times. In germline, CDR1 is DFQATT, CDR2 SNEGSKA (reference sequence). This CDR3 comprises 13 residues. Preparation of the TCRbeta library involved a method that used unique molecular identifiers. TCRdb reprocessed the PCR reads with MiXCR, giving one entry per CDR3 protein. The profile shows about 610,000 distinct CDR3 sequences, roughly 10% of them singletons. The TCR sequence derives from a human donor who donated a stem cell graft to a child with acute myeloid leukemia. The source material was PBMCs from the stem cell graft donor, sampled from the stem cell graft. The chain recombines TRBV20-1 with TRBJ2-7; 11 nucleotides line up with TRBD2. CDR3: CSASGLADYEQYF. The CDR3 region has the DNA TGCAGCGCCTCGGGACTAGCGGACTACGAGCAGTACTTC.